This T cell receptor beta chain came from a study of blood T cell repertoires in COVID-19. Across the whole study: In each case, the material was cDNA or gDNA derived from T cells, B-cell-depleted T cells, or PBMCs.

Germline-derived CDR1 and CDR2 are SGHRS and YFSETQ. V was cut by 0 bases and J by 3 bases, with 13 bases left in between. The CDR3 runs 15 residues. It was during active infection that Seattle patients were enrolled and then longitudinally followed. Original processing methods: Reference gene primers were amplified, and this amplification served to estimate nucleated cell counts. Sequencing used immunoSEQ multiplex PCR; TCRdb keeps in-frame clones, though not all of them. V and J calls and clone size are those listed in that table; D and trimming were worked out from the DNA. The sample contains a few hundred thousand clones, about 80% of which appear only once.

The sample taken for sequencing was peripheral blood. This chain connects TRBV5-1 to TRBJ2-7; possible D gene TRBD2, 5 bases. This receptor was obtained from a person aged 70 to 80 with COVID-19, enrolled during active disease. The CDR3 nucleotides are TGCGCCAGCAGCTTGGGAGGTCGACGGGGCTACGAGCAGTACTTC. This encodes CASSLGGRRGYEQYF.